The subject of this entry is one T cell receptor beta chain. Its antigen is undetermined. The data originate from a study of T cells after yellow fever vaccination. Findings and caveats of the study: Post-booster repertoires contained most primary-vaccination clones again (approximately 97% CD4, roughly 90% CD8). On re-exposure, the response was weaker but peaked faster, at day 5 versus 15.

TCRdb recomputed calls from the 5' RACE reads with MiXCR, one row per CDR3 protein. The profile shows about 74,000 distinct CDR3 sequences, roughly 6.9% of them singletons. Germline V CDR1 and CDR2: LGHDT, YNNKEL (reference sequence). The CDR3 is made up of 12 amino acids. The V and J ends lost 0 bases and 10 bases respectively, with 7 bases between them. The sequence derives from a man aged 18-30 years who received the YFV17D yellow fever vaccine. The V call is TRBV3-1, the J call TRBJ2-1; D may be TRBD1 (5 bases). The sequenced sample was CD8+ T cells sorted from PBMCs, obtained more than 4 days after the first yellow fever vaccination. The chain's CDR3 is CASSQESGEQFF. Written as DNA, the CDR3 is TGTGCCAGCAGCCAAGAGTCAGGGGAGCAGTTCTTC.